This passage covers 6 T cell receptor beta chains from one sample sequenced in a study of T-cell reconstitution after alpha-beta-depleted transplantation in children. Unique molecular identifiers were used in preparing the TCRbeta library. MiXCR was run by TCRdb on the PCR reads, yielding one entry per CDR3 protein. The table shows 60,000 to 70,000 distinct CDR3 sequences, with roughly 5% occurring only once. Sequences were derived from PBMCs, mostly from graft donor cells, sampled 180 days after TCRalphabeta/CD19-depleted stem cell transplant. Receptors originate from a boy younger than two who had a stem cell transplant for acute myeloid leukemia, so the T cells may come from the graft donor.

This clonotype came up many times. CDR3 DNA: TGTGCCAGCAGCAAATCCCCCAAGGGTCCGGATGGCTACACCTTC. Translated, it gives CASSKSPKGPDGYTF. This sequence joins TRBV21-1 and TRBJ1-2; the table's TRBD1 call for D was not verified on the DNA. TRBV21-1 is an annotated pseudogene. The CDR3 is made up of 15 amino acids.

This clonotype was found many times. The rearrangement uses TRBV30 and TRBJ2-6; D might be TRBD1 (5 bases). The germline V and J ends were trimmed by 0 bases and 1 base, with 7 bases remaining between them. CDR1 is GTSNPN, CDR2 SVGIG, per germline (reference sequence). CDR3 size: 15 residues. In DNA form, the CDR3 reads TGTGCCTGGAGTGTAGGACATTCTGGGGCCAACGTCCTGACTTTC. This codes for CAWSVGHSGANVLTF.

The table lists this clonotype with many counts. J is TRBJ2-3 and V is TRBV13, with D perhaps matching TRBD1 or TRBD2 (5 bases each). V lost 7 bases and J lost 2, with 16 bases in between. The CDR3 is 15 amino acids. Per the germline V gene, CDR1 is PRHDT and CDR2 is FYEKMQ (reference sequence). This chain's CDR3 is CASNSVWGITDTQYF. CDR3 DNA: TGTGCCAGCAACTCGGTGTGGGGGATCACAGATACGCAGTATTTT.

This clonotype appeared many times. The V and J genes are TRBV19 and TRBJ1-1; tentative D call: TRBD1 (5 bases). The CDR3 length is 13 residues. The germline V and J ends were trimmed by 9 bases and 2 bases, with 13 bases remaining between them. CDR1 LNHDA and CDR2 SQIVND come from the germline V gene (reference sequence). CDR3 nucleotides: TGTGCCAGCCTCCCCGACAGCAACACTGAAGCTTTCTTT. Its translation is CASLPDSNTEAFF.

This clonotype was recorded at least ten times. This rearrangement joins TRBV20-1 to TRBJ2-1; 11 bases are shared with TRBD2. This CDR3 has 14 residues. V shed 3 bases, J shed 4 bases, and the junction held 2 bases outside the gene matches. CDR1 is DFQATT, CDR2 SNEGSKA, per germline (reference sequence). In DNA, the CDR3 is TGCAGTGCTAGGGGACTAGCGGTATACAATGAGCAGTTCTTC. Protein product: CSARGLAVYNEQFF.

This chain connects TRBV4-3 to TRBJ2-3; TRBD2 matches at 9 bases. Germline trimming cut 0 bases from V and 5 bases from J; bases unmatched to any gene: 6. CDR3 length: 16 amino acids. Per the germline V gene, CDR1 is LGHNA and CDR2 is YSLEER. The CDR3 here is CASSQEGGGAKDTQYF. DNA of the CDR3: TGCGCCAGCAGCCAAGAAGGCGGGGGGGCCAAAGATACGCAGTATTTT.